The 15 T cell receptor beta chains reported below all come from one sample, sequenced in a study of T cells in Graves' hyperthyroidism and ophthalmopathy. Amplification targeted TCR beta CDR3 regions from RNA transcripts. HTBI primers were used for first-round RT-PCR of the TCR CDR3. TCRdb itself ran the multiplex PCR reads through MiXCR, one entry per CDR3 protein. The sample lists a few hundred thousand distinct CDR3 sequences; 13% were seen once. The sample comprised blood. These receptors were taken from a man aged 25-45 years with Graves' hyperthyroidism that later progressed to Graves' ophthalmopathy.

This clonotype was seen many times. This chain uses TRBV28 with TRBJ2-1; 7 bases align to TRBD1. The germline V gene has CDR1 MDHEN and CDR2 SYDVKM. The CDR3 has 14 residues. V lost 5 bases to trimming and J lost 4 bases; unmatched junction nucleotides: 5. The CDR3 DNA reads TGTGCCAGCAGTCAAGGGACAGTTTACAATGAGCAGTTCTTC. Protein sequence: CASSQGTVYNEQFF.

This clonotype was recorded many times. The rearrangement joins TRBV10-3 to TRBJ2-7, with 8 nucleotides matching TRBD1. The CDR3 totals 13 residues. V lost 9 bases, J lost 3 bases, and 7 bases stayed unmatched. The germline CDR1 and CDR2 sequences are ENHRY and SYGVKD. The CDR3 spells CAIKTGDIYEQYF. The CDR3 coding sequence is TGTGCCATAAAGACAGGGGACATCTACGAGCAGTACTTC.

This clonotype was seen repeatedly, ten times or more. The V call is TRBV6-1, the J call TRBJ1-3, with 11 bases fitting TRBD1. The CDR3 has 15 amino acids. Germline V gives CDR1 MNHNS, CDR2 SASEGT. V lost 7 bases, J lost 4 bases, and 6 bases stayed unmatched. CDR3: CASTRTGGEGNTIYF. In DNA, the CDR3 is TGTGCCAGCACCCGGACAGGGGGCGAAGGAAACACCATATATTTT.

This clonotype has a count of ten or more. The J gene is TRBJ2-5, the V gene TRBV6-1; possibly TRBD2 for D (6 bases). Germline loops: CDR1 MNHNS, CDR2 SASEGT. The germline V and J ends were trimmed by 6 bases and 5 bases, with 16 bases remaining between them. The CDR3 has 14 residues. Here the CDR3 reads CASSVLGLAETQYF. The CDR3 DNA reads as TGTGCCAGCAGCGTCCTCGGCCTAGCGGAGACCCAGTACTTC.

V is TRBV10-2 and J is TRBJ2-2; D gene unclear. V was cut by 3 bases and J by 6 bases, with 5 bases left in between. Germline-derived CDR1 and CDR2 are WSHSY and SAAADI. The CDR3 runs 12 residues. The CDR3 here is CASSESAGELFF. The CDR3 DNA follows: TGCGCCAGCAGTGAAAGCGCCGGGGAGCTGTTTTTT.

V and J are TRBV27 and TRBJ1-5; 9 bases are a match to TRBD1. This CDR3 has 17 residues. The V gene end was trimmed by 5 bases and the J gene end by 0 bases; junction bases not matched to a gene: 8. CDR1 is MNHEY and CDR2 is SMNVEV in the germline V gene (reference sequence). CDR3 region: CASSGWDRDYSNQPQHF. CDR3 coding DNA: TGTGCCAGCAGTGGTTGGGACAGGGATTATAGCAATCAGCCCCAGCATTTT.

The chain joins TRBV4-1 to TRBJ2-5; D unclear. CDR1 is MGHRA, CDR2 YSYEKL, per germline. This CDR3 has 14 amino acids. V lost 4 bases and J 2 bases, leaving 11 bases between the germline ends. For the CDR3, the DNA is TGCGCCAGCAGCCTCACGAAGGCACAAGAGACCCAGTACTTC. Translated, it gives CASSLTKAQETQYF.

The chain employs TRBV19 and TRBJ1-4; no definite D call. Germline CDR1 is LNHDA and CDR2 is SQIVND (reference sequence). The CDR3 consists of 12 residues. V was cut by 2 bases and J by 7 bases, with 5 bases left in between. CDR3 region: CASSISREKLFF. The CDR3 nucleotides are TGTGCCAGTAGTATATCGCGTGAAAAACTGTTTTTT.

There are many counts of this clonotype. The chain links TRBV10-3 to TRBJ1-2; D is unclear. This CDR3 spans 16 amino acids. Germline V gives CDR1 ENHRY, CDR2 SYGVKD. V dropped 2 bases and J dropped 3 bases, with 16 bases sitting between them. This CDR3 reads CAISESVAESYYGYTF. The CDR3 DNA follows: TGTGCCATCAGTGAGAGTGTTGCAGAATCATACTATGGCTACACCTTC.

This clonotype has ten or more counts. V usage is TRBV12-3 or TRBV12-4 and J usage is TRBJ1-2; D is unclear. There are 14 residues in the CDR3. The V end lost 6 bases, the J end lost 1 base, and 12 bases lay between the germline ends. The CDR3 DNA follows: TGTGCCAGCAGCGTTCGAACCCTTAACTATGGCTACACCTTC. It translates to CASSVRTLNYGYTF.

For this clonotype: This sequence may be a read error, since a much larger clone differs from it by one base. The chain couples TRBV5-1 to TRBJ1-4; 7 bases are a match to TRBD1. Per the germline V gene, CDR1 is SGHRS and CDR2 is YFSETQ. The CDR3 is made up of 16 amino acids. The CDR3 DNA reads TGCGCCAGCAGCTCCATAGGGACAGCAACTAATGAAAGACTGTTTTTT. Its protein product is CASSSIGTATNERLFF.

This clonotype was observed a handful of times. The V gene is TRBV14, the J gene TRBJ2-1; 10 bases match TRBD1. With 1 base clipped from V and 3 bases from J, the junction kept 9 bases outside the gene matches. CDR3 size: 18 residues. Germline-derived CDR1 and CDR2 are SGHDN and FVKESK. In nucleotides, the CDR3 is TGTGCCAGCAGCCAAGTCGGAGCGGGACAGGGGTTCTACAATGAGCAGTTCTTC. Its protein is CASSQVGAGQGFYNEQFF.

The J gene is TRBJ2-7, the V gene TRBV3-1; D is uncertain. Trimming took 0 bases from V and 2 from J, leaving 11 bases between them. The germline gives CDR1 LGHDT, CDR2 YNNKEL (reference sequence). The CDR3 consists of 15 residues. In nucleotides, the CDR3 is TGTGCCAGCAGCCAAGACTATGGCGGACCCTACGAGCAGTACTTC. This encodes CASSQDYGGPYEQYF.

This clonotype was observed at least ten times. The CDR3 loop is CASRLPGQGDTQYF. As DNA, the CDR3 is TGTGCCAGCAGATTGCCGGGACAGGGAGATACGCAGTATTTT. V and J are TRBV6-1 and TRBJ2-3, with TRBD1 identical over 9 bases. Germline CDR1 and CDR2: MNHNS and SASEGT. V shed 6 bases, J shed 5 bases, and the junction held 6 bases outside the gene matches. This CDR3 contains 14 residues.

This clonotype was found many times. The J gene is TRBJ2-3, the V gene TRBV5-1; 9 nucleotides align to TRBD2. The CDR3 length is 15 residues. The V segment lost 2 bases and the J segment 2 bases; nucleotides outside the gene matches: 3. Germline-derived CDR1 and CDR2 are SGHRS and YFSETQ. CDR3 sequence: CASSFSGGNTDTQYF. The CDR3 nucleotides read TGCGCCAGCAGCTTTAGCGGGGGTAACACAGATACGCAGTATTTT.